A selection of T cell receptor beta chains follows, all from one sample in a study of CD8 T cells in Susac syndrome. Via MiXCR, TCRdb re-called the immunoSEQ multiplex PCR reads, giving one row per CDR3 protein. The sample records about 430,000 distinct CDR3 sequences, approximately 89% being singletons. Sequenced sample: CD8+ T cells from PBMCs. The receptors derive from a human donor with multiple sclerosis. Each CDR3 is given with its conserved first and last residue. The D gene is left open where the match is weak. Some rows mark clone size as missing; the rest say once, few, many or name a class of expanded clone.

j_call	d_call	v_call	clone_size	cdr3_nt	cdr3_aa
TRBJ2-7	NA	TRBV7-2	once	TGTGCCAGCAGCTTAAACGGAATATACGAGCAGTACTTC	CASSLNGIYEQYF
TRBJ2-7	NA	TRBV11-2	once	TGTGCCAGCAGCTTAGGGCAAGTCTCCGAGCAGTACTTC	CASSLGQVSEQYF
TRBJ1-1	NA	TRBV18	NA	TGTGCCAGCTCACCCCGACTCTCCTGGGCTGAAGCTTTCTTT	CASSPRLSWAEAFF
TRBJ2-1	TRBD1	TRBV30	NA	TGTGCCTGGACCGGGACAGGGGTCTATGTTGAGCAGTTCTTC	CAWTGTGVYVEQFF
TRBJ1-1	NA	TRBV7-8	NA	TGTGCCAGCAGCTCCCAACAGGGTATGAACACTGAAGCTTTCTTT	CASSSQQGMNTEAFF
TRBJ1-1	TRBD1	TRBV19	NA	TGTGCCAGTAGTACCGGGACAGTAACCACTGAAGCTTTCTTT	CASSTGTVTTEAFF
TRBJ2-1	TRBD2	TRBV7-2	NA	TGTGCCAGCAGCTTAGAGGGACTAGCATTCTACAATGAGCAGTTCTTC	CASSLEGLAFYNEQFF
TRBJ2-7	TRBD2	TRBV4-1	NA	TGCGCCAGCAGCCAACATCGGGGGGAAAGCTCCTACGAGCAGTACTTC	CASSQHRGESSYEQYF
TRBJ2-7	TRBD1	TRBV3-1	NA	TGTGCCAGCAGCCCATTCCTGAGGGGGCGCGCCCACTACGAGCAGTACTTC	CASSPFLRGRAHYEQYF
TRBJ2-1	NA	TRBV6-5	NA	TGTGCCAGCAGTTACTATGCGATCCATCAAGACAGGCTCACAGAACAGTTCTTC	CASSYYAIHQDRLTEQFF
TRBJ2-7	NA	TRBV5-1	NA	TGCGCCAGCAGCTCCGACAGCAATTTTCCCTACGAGCAGTACTTC	CASSSDSNFPYEQYF
TRBJ1-2	NA	TRBV10-3	NA	TGTGCCATCAGTGAGATTTTAGGAGGCTGCACCTTC	CAISEILGGCTF
TRBJ2-5	TRBD2	TRBV7-2	NA	TGTGCCAGCAGCTTACTAGCGGGGGGGGTCGGAGAGACCCAGTACTTC	CASSLLAGGVGETQYF
TRBJ2-7	NA	TRBV2	few	TGTGCCAGCAGGACGGGGGACGAGCAGTACTTC	CASRTGDEQYF
TRBJ2-1	NA	TRBV7-9	NA	TGTGCCAGCAGCTTCTGGGGCATTGGGACCTACAATGAGCAGTTCTTC	CASSFWGIGTYNEQFF
TRBJ2-3	NA	TRBV20-1	NA	TGCAGTGCTACCGACAGCTCTAGCACAGATACGCAGTATTTT	CSATDSSSTDTQYF
TRBJ2-2	NA	TRBV19	NA	TGTGCCAGTACCGGAGGGGGGCCCGGGGAGCTGTTTTTT	CASTGGGPGELFF
TRBJ1-1	NA	TRBV6-5	NA	TGTGCCAGCAGTTACGGAACATCGAACACTGAAGCTTTCTTT	CASSYGTSNTEAFF
TRBJ1-4	NA	TRBV6-6	once	TGTGCCAGCGCCCCAAAACCCGGAGTACTGTTTTTT	CASAPKPGVLFF
TRBJ1-5	NA	TRBV4-1	NA	TGCGCCAGCAGCCCGGCCGGCGGGAATCAGCCCCAGCATTTT	CASSPAGGNQPQHF
TRBJ2-1	TRBD2	TRBV11-2	NA	TGTGCCAGCAGCTTAGTGGGGCGGGAGGGCATAATCAATGAGCAGTTCTTC	CASSLVGREGIINEQFF
TRBJ2-1	NA	TRBV9	NA	TGTGCCAGCAGCGGGCTCCGAAGCTCCTACAATGAGCAGTTCTTC	CASSGLRSSYNEQFF
TRBJ1-2	NA	TRBV7-6	few	TGTGCCAGCAGCCCCGCGCCGGCCGGGTCTGGCTACACCTTC	CASSPAPAGSGYTF
TRBJ2-7	NA	TRBV21-1	NA	TGTGCCAGCAGCACGGGTCTCCGGGAAACCTTATCCTACGAGCAGTACTTC	CASSTGLRETLSYEQYF
TRBJ1-1	TRBD1	TRBV5-1	few	TGCGCCAGCAGCTTGGGGGGACAGCCCAACACTGAAGCTTTCTTT	CASSLGGQPNTEAFF
TRBJ2-1	NA	TRBV7-3	NA	TGTGCCAGCAGCACGGAGGGGGGGAACTCCTACAATGAGCAGTTCTTC	CASSTEGGNSYNEQFF
TRBJ2-1	TRBD1	TRBV6-6	NA	TGTGCCAGCAGTTATCAGGGGGACAAGTCCTACAATGAGCAGTTCTTC	CASSYQGDKSYNEQFF
TRBJ1-5	NA	TRBV19	NA	TGTGCCACCCGGGACTCGCGGCAGGGTTGGGATCAGCCCCAGCATTTT	CATRDSRQGWDQPQHF
TRBJ2-7	TRBD1	TRBV18	NA	TGTGCCAGCTCACTCGAGGACAGGGGAATAGCCTACGAGCAGTACTTC	CASSLEDRGIAYEQYF
TRBJ2-7	NA	TRBV27	NA	TGTGCCAGCGGCCGCCCGGCTCCGTACTACGAGCAGTACTTC	CASGRPAPYYEQYF
TRBJ1-5	NA	TRBV30	NA	TGTGCCTGGGCCTCGCCTTGGGGCAATCAGCCCCAGCATTTT	CAWASPWGNQPQHF
TRBJ1-2	TRBD1	TRBV20-1	NA	TGCAGTGCTAGTTACAGGGGATCTAACTATGGCTACACCTTC	CSASYRGSNYGYTF
TRBJ2-1	NA	TRBV7-9	NA	TGTGCCAGCAGCAAAGACGAGGACAATGAGCAGTTCTTC	CASSKDEDNEQFF
TRBJ2-2	TRBD1	TRBV29-1	NA	TGCAGCGTTAATCGACAGGGGGCCCTCCCCGGGGAGCTGTTTTTT	CSVNRQGALPGELFF
TRBJ1-1	NA	TRBV5-1	NA	TGCGCCAGCAGCTTGAGGGTTTCGGACACTGAAGCTTTCTTT	CASSLRVSDTEAFF
TRBJ1-1	NA	TRBV5-1	NA	TGCGCCAGCAGCTTGCAACATACGAACACTGAAGCTTTCTTT	CASSLQHTNTEAFF
TRBJ1-2	NA	TRBV2	NA	TGTGCCAGCAGTGAAGGGGCAGCGTTTTATCTGGGCTACACCTTC	CASSEGAAFYLGYTF
TRBJ2-7	TRBD2	TRBV27	NA	TGTGCCAGCAGCTCCCTAGCGGGACCAACCTACGAGCAGTACTTC	CASSSLAGPTYEQYF
TRBJ2-3	NA	TRBV7-9	NA	TGTGCCAGCAGGAAGGACATGGATACGCAGTATTTT	CASRKDMDTQYF
TRBJ1-2	NA	TRBV20-1	NA	TGCAGTGCTAGCGACCGTTGGGGGGGCTATGGCTACACCTTC	CSASDRWGGYGYTF
TRBJ2-3	TRBD1	TRBV20-1	NA	TGCAGTGCTAGGGACAGGTCGGGTCACACAGATACGCAGTATTTT	CSARDRSGHTDTQYF
TRBJ2-5	NA	TRBV4-1	NA	TGCGCCAGCAGCCTACCGGGGGTTCAAGAGACCCAGTACTTC	CASSLPGVQETQYF
TRBJ2-1	TRBD2	TRBV4-1	NA	TGCGCCAGCAGCCCTATAGCGGGGGGGCTGGGTGAGCAGCTCTTC	CASSPIAGGLGEQLF
TRBJ1-2	TRBD1	TRBV6-5	NA	TGTGCCAGCAGTAAACAGGGGGCTGCGTCCTATGGCTACACCTTC	CASSKQGAASYGYTF
TRBJ2-1	TRBD1	TRBV19	NA	TGTGCCAGTAGCGGACAGGGTCATGCCTACAATGAGCAGTTCTTC	CASSGQGHAYNEQFF
TRBJ2-2	NA	TRBV4-1	NA	TGCGCCAGCAGCCAAGGATCGGAAACGAACACCGGGGAGCTGTTTTTT	CASSQGSETNTGELFF